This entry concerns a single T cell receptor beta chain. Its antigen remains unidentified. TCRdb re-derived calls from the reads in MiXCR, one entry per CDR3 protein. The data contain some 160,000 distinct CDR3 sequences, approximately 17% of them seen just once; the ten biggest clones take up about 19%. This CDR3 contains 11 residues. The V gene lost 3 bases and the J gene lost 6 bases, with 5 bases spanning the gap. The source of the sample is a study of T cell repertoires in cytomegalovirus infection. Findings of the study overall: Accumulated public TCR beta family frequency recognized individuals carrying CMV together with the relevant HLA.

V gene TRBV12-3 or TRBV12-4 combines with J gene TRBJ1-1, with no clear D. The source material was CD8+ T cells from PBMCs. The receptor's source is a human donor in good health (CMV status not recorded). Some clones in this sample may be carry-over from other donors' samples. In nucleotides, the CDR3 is TGTGCCAGCAGTTTGGAGGCTGAAGCTTTCTTT. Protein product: CASSLEAEAFF.